Sequencing of this T cell receptor (beta chain) was carried out in a study of neurological immune-mediated disorders. Study-level points and caveats: HTLV-1-associated myelopathy had the most TCR clonal expansion, while multiple sclerosis had the least, a level that fell below healthy controls.

Points on this clonotype: Its matching antigen is unknown.

Synthesis of cDNA was carried out by template-switch 5'RACE. The reaction used 10-nucleotide random UMIs. Using its own MiXCR run on the 5' RACE reads, TCRdb lists one record per CDR3 protein. The data show about 31,000 distinct CDR3 sequences, with more than 4% seen just once and about 23% held by the top ten. Individuals who volunteered at a blood bank located in Maryland, USA, made up the group of healthy controls. Germline loops: CDR1 LGHNA, CDR2 YSLEER. V dropped 0 bases and J dropped 5; count of bases not matched to a gene: 15. The CDR3 spans 19 residues. The specimen was CD4+ T cells from blood. The chain couples TRBV4-3 to TRBJ2-7; 11 nucleotides line up with TRBD2. The receptor's source is a middle-aged woman in good health. The CDR3 region has the DNA TGCGCCAGCAGCCAAGATCAGTTAGCGGGAGGGCCTTCAATCCACGAGCAGTACTTC. This sequence encodes CASSQDQLAGGPSIHEQYF.